This T cell receptor (beta chain) was recovered during a study of OX40 agonist ivuxolimab in advanced cancers. In the study overall: Ivuxolimab, an antibody that agonizes OX40 (CD134), was administered to the patients. Three partial responders included one hepatocellular carcinoma patient and two cutaneous melanoma patients. Patients in the trial were receiving intravenous ivuxolimab every 2 weeks, at doses of 0.01 to 10 mg/kg.

As concerns this clone: The target antigen is unknown.

Measured with immunoSEQ multiplex PCR; TCRdb has only the in-frame clones, and not every one. The sample records around 100,000 clones, about 91% being singletons. The study, taken as a whole, reports: Expansion of clones was among the lowest in partial responders at 0.1-3.0 mg/kg.

The germline V gene encodes CDR1 KGHSH and CDR2 LQKENI. Deletions cut 3 bases from V and 0 bases from J, with 5 bases between. The CDR3 is made up of 13 amino acids. The V call is TRBV18, the J call TRBJ1-1, with no clear D. This clonotype was sampled from an adult with an advanced solid tumor such as melanoma, head and neck, liver or kidney cancer. This sample comprised CD4+ or CD8+ T cells sorted from blood, obtained in a trial of the OX40 agonist ivuxolimab. In nucleotides, the CDR3 is TGTGCCAGCTCACCTGGAGTGAACACTGAAGCTTTCTTT. Its protein product is CASSPGVNTEAFF.